Listed here are 14 T cell receptor beta chains from one sample, sequenced in a study of cytomegalovirus exposure and HLA in healthy donors. A multiplex PCR was run with 60 Vbeta primers and 13 Jbeta primers. Profiled with immunoSEQ multiplex PCR; TCRdb holds only in-frame clones, not every one. The table has over 85,000 clones, roughly 83% seen once. Sample: PBMCs. The receptors shown here come from a man between 40 and 49 years old in good health and CMV-seronegative.

This chain connects TRBV27 to TRBJ2-1; weak D call: TRBD1 (6 bases). CDR1 MNHEY and CDR2 SMNVEV come from the germline V gene (reference sequence). This CDR3 spans 13 amino acids. Trimming left V 6 bases short and J 4 bases short, with 10 bases between. The CDR3: CASRRGQYNEQFF. The CDR3 DNA reads as TGTGCCAGCAGGCGAGGACAGTACAATGAGCAGTTCTTC.

J is TRBJ2-4 and V is TRBV23-1, with TRBD2 matching 11 bases. TRBV23-1 is an ORF, and what it does is uncertain. V was clipped by 2 bases and J by 0 bases; unmatched bases: 24. The length of the CDR3 is 24 residues. CDR3 sequence (DNA): TGCGCCAGCAGTCAACCCCCCGGGACAGGAGATCTAGCGGGGGGCTCCGTAGCCAAAAACATTCAGTACTTC. Its protein is CASSQPPGTGDLAGGSVAKNIQYF.

This sequence joins TRBV5-1 and TRBJ2-3; tentative D call: TRBD2 (6 bases). Trimming cost V 1 base and J 5 bases, with 11 bases left between them. There are 14 residues in the CDR3. Germline CDR1 reads SGHRS; CDR2 reads YFSETQ. This CDR3 reads CASSLMGRGDTQYF. As DNA, the CDR3 is TGCGCCAGCAGCTTGATGGGGCGGGGAGATACGCAGTATTTT.

The gene calls are TRBV7-9 and TRBJ1-2; D remains unclear. Germline V gene sequence: CDR1 SEHNR, CDR2 FQNEAQ (reference sequence). V lost 1 base and J lost 3, with 21 bases in between. The CDR3 has 18 amino acids. The CDR3 DNA follows: TGTGCCAGCAGCTTAGATTCTGAAGTCCCGTTCGGAGACTATGGCTACACCTTC. Amino acids: CASSLDSEVPFGDYGYTF.

The V gene is TRBV2, the J gene TRBJ1-6; 9 bases match TRBD1. Per germline, CDR1 SNHLY and CDR2 FYNNEI. The CDR3 has 14 residues. The trim removed 1 base at V and 9 bases at J, leaving 1 base unmatched. The CDR3 reads CASSEGTGVSPLHF. The CDR3 DNA reads TGTGCCAGCAGTGAAGGGACAGGGGTTTCACCCCTCCACTTT.

This clone was picked up a small number of times. The V call is TRBV7-2, the J call TRBJ1-2; D is perhaps TRBD1 (6 bases). The CDR3 runs to 16 residues. Looked up from germline, CDR1 is SGHTA and CDR2 is FQGNSA. Between the trimmed V and J ends, which lost 5 bases and 0 bases, there was a span of 16 bases. The CDR3 reads CASSPRRDTANYGYTF. CDR3 sequence (DNA): TGTGCCAGCAGCCCACGCAGGGACACAGCTAACTATGGCTACACCTTC.

The count of this clone is one. The chain links TRBV7-9 to TRBJ1-1; D unclear. The CDR3 totals 11 residues. Germline assignment: CDR1 SEHNR and CDR2 FQNEAQ (reference sequence). Trimming took off 5 bases at V and 6 bases at J, with 7 bases between the two ends. This CDR3 reads CASSQSAEAFF. CDR3 DNA: TGTGCCAGCAGCCAATCGGCTGAAGCTTTCTTT.

The chain carries TRBV6-5 and TRBJ1-1; D is undetermined. Trimming left V 0 bases short and J 3 bases short, with 5 bases between. CDR3 length: 13 residues. Germline CDR1 and CDR2: MNHEY and SVGAGI. The CDR3 DNA follows: TGTGCCAGCAGTTACTCGGCAGACACTGAAGCTTTCTTT. Its translation is CASSYSADTEAFF.

This clone was detected once. The chain is built from TRBV18 and TRBJ2-2; D is unresolved. V lost 3 bases, J lost 0 bases, and 8 bases lay in between. The V gene's germline CDR1 is KGHSH and CDR2 LQKENI. CDR3 length: 15 residues. The CDR3 DNA reads as TGTGCCAGCTCACCCCAGGTCGCGAACACCGGGGAGCTGTTTTTT. It codes for CASSPQVANTGELFF.

V and J are TRBV11-3 and TRBJ2-7; unclear D gene. The CDR3 consists of 15 residues. Trimming removed 6 bases at V and 2 bases at J, with 17 bases between. Germline CDR1 SGHNT, CDR2 YENEEA. The CDR3 DNA is TGTGCCAGCAGTAATGGCGGCGTTGGTCCCTACGAGCAGTACTTC. Its protein is CASSNGGVGPYEQYF.

The V gene is TRBV30, the J gene TRBJ2-7; 8 positions agree with TRBD2. CDR1 and CDR2 (germline): GTSNPN, SVGIG (reference sequence). The trim removed 5 bases at V and 3 bases at J, leaving 12 bases unmatched. The CDR3 has 15 amino acids. Here the CDR3 reads CAWDGTWRGVYEQYF. DNA of the CDR3: TGTGCCTGGGATGGTACCTGGCGGGGGGTCTACGAGCAGTACTTC.

This clone came up a few times. The chain combines TRBV4-2 with TRBJ1-1; 8 nucleotides line up with TRBD1. Per the germline V gene, CDR1 is LGHNA and CDR2 is YNFKEQ. The CDR3 spans 16 residues. The trim removed 4 bases at V and 3 bases at J, leaving 10 bases unmatched. In DNA, the CDR3 is TGTGCCAGCAGCCCCTACCCCGGCAGGGGGCACACTGAAGCTTTCTTT. Encoded protein: CASSPYPGRGHTEAFF.

Here the CDR3 reads CASGTGTDNQPQHF. The CDR3 DNA reads TGTGCTAGTGGTACCGGGACAGATAATCAGCCCCAGCATTTT. The V gene is TRBV12-5, the J gene TRBJ1-5; 7 nucleotides match TRBD1. Germline-derived CDR1 and CDR2 are LGHNT and FRNRAP. J was trimmed by 4 bases and V by 5 bases; bases with no gene match: 5. The CDR3 covers 14 residues.

The V gene is TRBV18, the J gene TRBJ2-1; no definite D call. CDR1 KGHSH and CDR2 LQKENI come from the germline V gene. V dropped 6 bases and J dropped 10 bases, with 13 bases sitting between them. This CDR3 spans 12 amino acids. In DNA form, the CDR3 reads TGTGCCAGCTCCCCCGCGACTTTCGAGCAGTTCTTC. This codes for CASSPATFEQFF. The full variable domain, rest sourced from reference TRBV18 and TRBJ2-1, is NAGVMQNPRHLVRRRGQEARLRCSPMKGHSHVYWYRQLPEEGLKFMVYLQKENIIDESGMPKERFSAEFPKEGPSILRIQQVVRGDSAAYFCASSPATFEQFFGPGTRLTVL.